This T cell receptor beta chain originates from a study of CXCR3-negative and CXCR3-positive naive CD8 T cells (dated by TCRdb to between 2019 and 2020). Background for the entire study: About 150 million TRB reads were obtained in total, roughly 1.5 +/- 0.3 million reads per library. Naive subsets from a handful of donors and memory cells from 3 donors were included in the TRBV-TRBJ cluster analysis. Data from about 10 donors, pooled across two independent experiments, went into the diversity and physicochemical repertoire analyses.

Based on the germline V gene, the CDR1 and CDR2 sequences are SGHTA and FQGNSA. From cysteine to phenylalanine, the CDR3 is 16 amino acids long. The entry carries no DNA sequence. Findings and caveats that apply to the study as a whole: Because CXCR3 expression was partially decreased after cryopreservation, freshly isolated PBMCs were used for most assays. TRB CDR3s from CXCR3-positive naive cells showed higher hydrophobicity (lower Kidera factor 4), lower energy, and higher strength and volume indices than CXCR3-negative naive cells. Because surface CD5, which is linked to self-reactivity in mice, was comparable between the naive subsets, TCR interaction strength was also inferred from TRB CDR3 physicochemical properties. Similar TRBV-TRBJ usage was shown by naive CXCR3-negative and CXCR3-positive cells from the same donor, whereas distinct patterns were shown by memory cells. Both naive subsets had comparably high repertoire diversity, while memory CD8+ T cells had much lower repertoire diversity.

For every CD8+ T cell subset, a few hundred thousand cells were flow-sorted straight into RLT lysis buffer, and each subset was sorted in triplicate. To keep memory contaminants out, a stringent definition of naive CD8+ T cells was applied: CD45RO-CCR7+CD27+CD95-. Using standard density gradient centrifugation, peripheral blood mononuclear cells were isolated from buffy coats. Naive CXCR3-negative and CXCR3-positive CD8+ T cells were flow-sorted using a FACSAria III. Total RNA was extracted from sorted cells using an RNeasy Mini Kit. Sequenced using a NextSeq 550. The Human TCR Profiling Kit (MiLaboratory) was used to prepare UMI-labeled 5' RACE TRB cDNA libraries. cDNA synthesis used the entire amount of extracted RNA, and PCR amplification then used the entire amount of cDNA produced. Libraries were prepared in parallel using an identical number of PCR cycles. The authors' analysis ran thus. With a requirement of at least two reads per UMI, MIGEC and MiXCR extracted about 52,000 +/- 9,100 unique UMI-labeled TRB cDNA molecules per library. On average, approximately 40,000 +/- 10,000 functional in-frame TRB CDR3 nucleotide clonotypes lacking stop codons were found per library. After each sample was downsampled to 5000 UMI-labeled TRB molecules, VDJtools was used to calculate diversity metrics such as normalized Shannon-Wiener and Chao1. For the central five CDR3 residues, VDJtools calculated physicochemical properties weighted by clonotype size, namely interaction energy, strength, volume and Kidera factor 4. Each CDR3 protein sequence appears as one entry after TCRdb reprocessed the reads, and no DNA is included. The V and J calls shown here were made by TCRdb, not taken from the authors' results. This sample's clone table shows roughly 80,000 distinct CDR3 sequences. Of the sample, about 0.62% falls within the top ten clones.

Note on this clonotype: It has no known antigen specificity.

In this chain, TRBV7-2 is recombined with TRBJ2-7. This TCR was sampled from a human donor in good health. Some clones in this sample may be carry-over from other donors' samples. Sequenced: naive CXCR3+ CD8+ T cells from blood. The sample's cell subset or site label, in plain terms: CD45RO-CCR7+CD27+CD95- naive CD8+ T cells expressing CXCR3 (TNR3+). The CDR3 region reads CASSLVYIADAYEQYF.